This record covers a single T cell receptor (beta chain). The antigen remains unidentified. The repertoire was sequenced with immunoSEQ multiplex PCR; TCRdb's copy has only in-frame clones and lacks some. The sample gives tens of thousands of clones, under 95% of which show up once; about a fifth is in the top ten. The source of the sample is a study of T cell responses to AZD1222 COVID-19 vaccine. Germline V lookup: CDR1 MGHRA, CDR2 YSYEKL. V trimming: 3 bases; J trimming: 6 bases; junction bases outside the gene matches: 11. The CDR3 sequence is 17 residues long. Overall study findings and caveats: Repertoire sampling was restricted to post-peak T cell response timepoints. Nearly half of spike-specific TCRs reportedly target variant regions that are unmutated in the B.1.351 and B.1.1.7 variants. Among the donors, most were white British and more were female, and clonal diversity was possibly underestimated.

V and J are TRBV4-1 and TRBJ2-3, with 11 bases aligning to TRBD2. The TCR was taken from an adult in good health. Specimen: peripheral blood, collected on day 0 of AZD1222 vaccination. CDR3 bases: TGCGCCAGCAGCCAGCCCTCGGGGACTAGCGGTAGCGATACGCAGTATTTT. Residues: CASSQPSGTSGSDTQYF.